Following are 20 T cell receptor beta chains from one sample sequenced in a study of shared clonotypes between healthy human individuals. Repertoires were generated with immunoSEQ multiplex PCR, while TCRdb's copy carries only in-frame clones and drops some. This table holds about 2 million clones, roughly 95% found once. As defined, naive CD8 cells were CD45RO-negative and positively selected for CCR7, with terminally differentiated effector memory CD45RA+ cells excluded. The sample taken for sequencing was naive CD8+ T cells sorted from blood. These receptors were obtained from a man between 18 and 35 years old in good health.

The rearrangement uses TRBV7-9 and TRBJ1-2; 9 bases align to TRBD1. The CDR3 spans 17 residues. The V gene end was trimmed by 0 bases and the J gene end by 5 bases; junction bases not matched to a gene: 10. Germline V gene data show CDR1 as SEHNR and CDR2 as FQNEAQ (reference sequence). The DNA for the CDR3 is TGTGCCAGCAGCTTAGCATATTTGGGGGACAGGGAATATGGCTACACCTTC. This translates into CASSLAYLGDREYGYTF.

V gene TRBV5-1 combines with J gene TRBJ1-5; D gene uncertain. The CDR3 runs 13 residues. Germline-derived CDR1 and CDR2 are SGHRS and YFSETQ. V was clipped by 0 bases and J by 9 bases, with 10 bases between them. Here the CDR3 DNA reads TGCGCCAGCAGCTTGGGGGCCAACTCGCCCCAGCATTTT. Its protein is CASSLGANSPQHF.

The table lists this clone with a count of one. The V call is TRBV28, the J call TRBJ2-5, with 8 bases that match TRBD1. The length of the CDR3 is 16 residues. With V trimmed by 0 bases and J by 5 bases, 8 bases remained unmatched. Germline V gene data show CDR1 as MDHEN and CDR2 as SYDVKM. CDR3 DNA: TGTGCCAGCAGTTTATGGACGGGACAGGCCCCCGAGACCCAGTACTTC. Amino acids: CASSLWTGQAPETQYF.

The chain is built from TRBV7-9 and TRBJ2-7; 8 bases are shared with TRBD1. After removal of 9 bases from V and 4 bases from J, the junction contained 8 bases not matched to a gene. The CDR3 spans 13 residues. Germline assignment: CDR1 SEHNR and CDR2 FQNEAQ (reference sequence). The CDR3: CASDRGAPYEQYF. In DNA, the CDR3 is TGTGCCAGTGACAGGGGTGCGCCTTACGAGCAGTACTTC.

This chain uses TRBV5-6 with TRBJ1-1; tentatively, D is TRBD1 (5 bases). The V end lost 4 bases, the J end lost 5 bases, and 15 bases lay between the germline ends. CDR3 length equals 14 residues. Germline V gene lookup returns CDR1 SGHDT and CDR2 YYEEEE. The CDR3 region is CASSAGTGRTEAFF. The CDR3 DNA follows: TGTGCCAGCAGCGCCGGGACTGGTAGGACTGAAGCTTTCTTT. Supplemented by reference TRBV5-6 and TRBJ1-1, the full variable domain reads DAGVTQSPTHLIKTRGQQVTLRCSPKSGHDTVSWYQQALGQGPQFIFQYYEEEERQRGNFPDRFSGHQFPNYSSELNVNALLLGDSALYLCASSAGTGRTEAFFGQGTRLTVV.

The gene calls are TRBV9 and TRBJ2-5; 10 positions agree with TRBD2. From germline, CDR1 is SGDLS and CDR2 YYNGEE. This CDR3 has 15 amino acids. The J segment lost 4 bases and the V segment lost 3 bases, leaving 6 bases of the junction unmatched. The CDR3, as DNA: TGTGCCAGCAGCGCCAGCGGGAGGGCCGGAGAGACCCAGTACTTC. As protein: CASSASGRAGETQYF.

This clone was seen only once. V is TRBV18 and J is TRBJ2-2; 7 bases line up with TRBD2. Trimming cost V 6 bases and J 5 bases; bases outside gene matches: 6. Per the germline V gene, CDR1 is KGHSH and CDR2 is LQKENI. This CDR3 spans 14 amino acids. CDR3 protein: CASSTGAGTGELFF. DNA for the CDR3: TGTGCCAGCTCTACCGGAGCGGGGACCGGGGAGCTGTTTTTT.

CDR3 protein: CASSKRLLAEQFF. DNA of the CDR3: TGTGCCAGCAGCAAAAGGTTGTTGGCTGAGCAGTTCTTC. The chain recombines TRBV21-1 with TRBJ2-1. TRBV21-1 is flagged as a pseudogene. The CDR3 length is 13 residues.

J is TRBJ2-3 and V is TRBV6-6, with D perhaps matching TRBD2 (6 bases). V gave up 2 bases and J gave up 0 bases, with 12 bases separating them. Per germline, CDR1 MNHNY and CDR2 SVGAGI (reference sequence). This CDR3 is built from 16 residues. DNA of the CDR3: TGTGCCAGCAGTTACGAACTAGCCCCGAGCACAGATACGCAGTATTTT. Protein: CASSYELAPSTDTQYF.

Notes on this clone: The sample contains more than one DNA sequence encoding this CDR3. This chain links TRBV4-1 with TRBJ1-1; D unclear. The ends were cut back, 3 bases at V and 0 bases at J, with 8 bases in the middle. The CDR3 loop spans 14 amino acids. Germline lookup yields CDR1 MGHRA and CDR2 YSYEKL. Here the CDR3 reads CASSHPGLNTEAFF. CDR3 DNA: TGCGCCAGCAGCCATCCGGGCCTGAACACTGAAGCTTTCTTT.

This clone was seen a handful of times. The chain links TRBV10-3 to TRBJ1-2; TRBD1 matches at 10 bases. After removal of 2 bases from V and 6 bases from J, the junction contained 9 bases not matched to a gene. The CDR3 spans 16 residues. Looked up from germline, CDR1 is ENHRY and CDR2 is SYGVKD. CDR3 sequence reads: CAISEALTGGEDGYTF. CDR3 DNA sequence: TGTGCCATCAGTGAGGCGCTGACAGGGGGCGAGGATGGCTACACCTTC.

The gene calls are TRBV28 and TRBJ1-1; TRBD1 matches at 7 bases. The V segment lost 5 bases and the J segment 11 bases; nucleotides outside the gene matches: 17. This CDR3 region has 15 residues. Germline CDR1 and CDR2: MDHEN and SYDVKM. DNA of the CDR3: TGTGCCAGCAGTCTAACCCAGGAGGGGGCCCGTTGGGCTTTCTTT. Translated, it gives CASSLTQEGARWAFF.

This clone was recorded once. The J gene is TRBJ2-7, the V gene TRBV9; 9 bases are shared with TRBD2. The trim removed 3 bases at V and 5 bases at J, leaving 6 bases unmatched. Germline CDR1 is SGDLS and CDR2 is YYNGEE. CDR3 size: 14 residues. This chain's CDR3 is CASSAAGGPDEQYF. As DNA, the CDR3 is TGTGCCAGCAGCGCTGCGGGGGGGCCGGACGAGCAGTACTTC.

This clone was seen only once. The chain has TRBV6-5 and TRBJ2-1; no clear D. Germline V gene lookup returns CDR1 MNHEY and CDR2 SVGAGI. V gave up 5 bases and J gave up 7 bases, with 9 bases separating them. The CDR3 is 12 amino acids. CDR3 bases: TGTGCCAGCAGTCGGACCGATAATGAGCAGTTCTTC. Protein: CASSRTDNEQFF.

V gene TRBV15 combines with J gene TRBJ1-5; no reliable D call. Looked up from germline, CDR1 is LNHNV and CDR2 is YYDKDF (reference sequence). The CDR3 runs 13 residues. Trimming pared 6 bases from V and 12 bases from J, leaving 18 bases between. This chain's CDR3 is CATRGSGMGNQHF. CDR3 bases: TGTGCCACCAGGGGTTCGGGTATGGGGAACCAGCATTTT.

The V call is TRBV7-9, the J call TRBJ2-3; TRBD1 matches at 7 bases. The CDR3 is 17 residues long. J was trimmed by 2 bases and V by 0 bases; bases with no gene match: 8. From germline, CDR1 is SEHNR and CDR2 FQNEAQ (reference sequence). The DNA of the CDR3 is TGTGCCAGCAGCTTAGCTTATCGGGGACAGATCACAGATACGCAGTATTTT. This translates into CASSLAYRGQITDTQYF.

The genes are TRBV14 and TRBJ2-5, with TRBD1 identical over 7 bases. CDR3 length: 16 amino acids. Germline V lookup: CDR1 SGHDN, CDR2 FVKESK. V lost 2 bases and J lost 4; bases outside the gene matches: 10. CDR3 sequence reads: CASSQLQLTGRETQYF. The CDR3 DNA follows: TGTGCCAGCAGCCAACTTCAACTGACAGGGCGAGAGACCCAGTACTTC.

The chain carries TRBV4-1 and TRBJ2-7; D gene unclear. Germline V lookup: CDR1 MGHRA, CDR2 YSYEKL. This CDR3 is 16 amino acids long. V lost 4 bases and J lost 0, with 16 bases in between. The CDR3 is CASSLEERGPSYEQYF. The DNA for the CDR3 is TGCGCCAGCAGCCTTGAGGAAAGAGGCCCCTCCTACGAGCAGTACTTC.

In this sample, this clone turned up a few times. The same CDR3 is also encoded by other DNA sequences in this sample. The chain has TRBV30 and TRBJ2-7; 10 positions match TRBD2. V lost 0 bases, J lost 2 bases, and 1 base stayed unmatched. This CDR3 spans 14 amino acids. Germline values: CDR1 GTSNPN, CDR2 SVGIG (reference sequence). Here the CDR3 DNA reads TGTGCCTGGAGTGTACTAGCGGGGCCCTACGAGCAGTACTTC. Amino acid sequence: CAWSVLAGPYEQYF.

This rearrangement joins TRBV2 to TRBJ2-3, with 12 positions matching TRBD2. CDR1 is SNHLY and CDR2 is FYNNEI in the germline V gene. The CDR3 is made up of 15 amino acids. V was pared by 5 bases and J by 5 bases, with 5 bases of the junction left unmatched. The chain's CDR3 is CASSLLAGGLDTQYF. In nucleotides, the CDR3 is TGTGCCAGCAGTCTTCTAGCGGGGGGGCTAGATACGCAGTATTTT.